This is a list of T cell receptor beta chains from one sample in a study of spatial heterogeneity in lung cancer. TCRdb reprocessed the 5' RACE reads with MiXCR, giving one entry per CDR3 protein. This table holds around 9,700 distinct CDR3 sequences, roughly 7.9% found once. The source was lung tumor tissue, collected at surgery. The receptors originated from a female donor with early-stage non-small cell lung cancer. Both conserved end residues are part of each CDR3. A D gene is named only where the DNA matches it firmly. A row's size may be missing; if present it is once, few, many or a size class.

-,TRBV6-1,many,CASSEGRNIQYF
-,TRBV19,many,CASSTFYGYTF
TRBD1,TRBV11-2,many,CASSLGQGFKNIQYF
-,TRBV7-2,many,CASSSRFNEQFF
-,TRBV6-5,medium-sized,CASRGGPWEPQHF
-,TRBV20-1,-,CSASLRLNYGYTF
TRBD2,TRBV7-2,many,CASSFSGQETQYF
-,TRBV4-1,-,CASSAGLGTYNSPLHF
TRBD2,TRBV7-2,-,CASSISGGELYEQYF
-,TRBV2,-,CASSQGRTNTGELFF
TRBD1,TRBV27,many,CASSQIGTGGSPLHF
-,TRBV12-3/TRBV12-4,many,CASSRSGQTDTQYF
-,TRBV20-1,medium-sized,CSARGGGTVTYEQYF
-,TRBV19,many,CASHSGSDTGELFF
TRBD1,TRBV6-5,medium-sized,CASSRTGTGLYF
TRBD2,TRBV7-2,medium-sized,CASSYLAGGPHEQFF
-,TRBV29-1,many,CSVEASQRETQYF
-,TRBV7-6,many,CASSLRQVGELFF
-,TRBV3-1,many,CASSQGVSGYTF
-,TRBV6-2/TRBV6-3,many,CASSSSRDIDQPQHF
-,TRBV7-2,many,CASSLDGADGYTF
-,TRBV28,medium-sized,CASTSGAGWTGELFF
-,TRBV6-2/TRBV6-3,many,CASVTGAGQETQYF
-,TRBV7-9,many,CASSLLMAGSTDTQYF
-,TRBV6-1,few,CASRLGPFTDTQYF
TRBD2,TRBV28,many,CASTVAGAGETQYF